The present T cell receptor beta chain was sequenced within a study of OX40 agonist ivuxolimab in advanced cancers. Background on the study: Patients undergoing dose escalation presented with hepatocellular carcinoma, melanoma, renal cell or head and neck cancer.

Overall study results and limits: Researchers did not establish what antigens the expanded peripheral T cells target.

The method was immunoSEQ multiplex PCR; TCRdb's version includes in-frame clones alone and lacks a portion of them. Among 75,000 to 95,000 clones listed, more than 80% were seen once. Regarding this clone: The antigen is not known.

The CDR3 extends over 17 amino acids. After removal of 5 bases from V and 2 bases from J, the junction contained 12 bases not matched to a gene. Germline assignment: CDR1 MGHRA and CDR2 YSYEKL. The J gene is TRBJ2-5, the V gene TRBV4-1; TRBD2 matches at 9 bases. The sample was CD4+ or CD8+ T cells sorted from blood, taken in a trial of the OX40 agonist ivuxolimab. The receptor was isolated from an adult with an advanced solid tumor such as melanoma, head and neck, liver or kidney cancer. The CDR3, as DNA: TGCGCCAGCAGCGCGATGAAAGCGGGGGGCCTTCAAGAGACCCAGTACTTC. Its protein product is CASSAMKAGGLQETQYF.